This T cell receptor (beta chain) was retrieved from a study of T cell responses to AZD1222 COVID-19 vaccine. The V and J ends lost 4 bases and 1 base respectively, with 7 bases between them. Looked up from germline, CDR1 is SGHTA and CDR2 is FQGNSA. The CDR3 is 13 residues long. The method was immunoSEQ multiplex PCR; TCRdb's version includes in-frame clones alone and lacks a portion of them. Of roughly 120,000 clones in the sample, 85% to 90% were seen once. V gene TRBV7-2 combines with J gene TRBJ1-1, with D unresolved. The receptor was derived from an adult who received the AZD1222 COVID-19 vaccine. The sample here was peripheral blood, taken 28 days after the second AZD1222 dose. CDR3 DNA: TGTGCCAGCAGCTGGGCAGCGAACACTGAAGCTTTCTTT. As protein: CASSWAANTEAFF. The whole variable domain, filled in from reference TRBV7-2 and TRBJ1-1, reads GAGVSQSPSNKVTEKGKDVELRCDPISGHTALYWYRQSLGQGLEFLIYFQGNSAPDKSGLPSDRFSAERTGGSVSTLTIQRTQQEDSAVYLCASSWAANTEAFFGQGTRLTVV.